The source of this T cell receptor beta chain is a study of CD8+ T cells in alopecia areata. Study-wide background: Treated patients' severity was scored by percentage of affected scalp area.

The sample's treatment: oral pan-JAK inhibitor, 5-10 mg twice daily. In the case of this clone: What it binds is unknown.

Following extraction, RNA underwent reverse transcription to cDNA, which served as the sequencing template. The data were produced by immunoSEQ multiplex PCR, yet TCRdb's version contains in-frame clones alone and is incomplete. The sample records more than 140,000 clones, roughly nine tenths being singletons. Study-wide results and limits: Tofacitinib produced a significant decrease in scalp clonality and in expanded CD8+ clones among the top 100.

Germline CDR1 reads SGHVS; CDR2 reads FQNEAQ. The V gene end was trimmed by 7 bases and the J gene end by 7 bases; junction bases not matched to a gene: 18. There are 17 residues in the CDR3. V usage is TRBV7-8 and J usage is TRBJ2-7; 11 bases agree with TRBD1. Sample: CD8+ T cells sorted from blood, taken at week 4, from a patient treated with tofacitinib. This receptor was taken from a human donor with alopecia areata. The CDR3 loop reads CASTAFGTGGRANEQYF. The CDR3 nucleotides are TGTGCCAGCACTGCTTTCGGGACAGGGGGTCGGGCGAATGAGCAGTACTTC.